The rows below give T cell receptor beta chains drawn from one sample of a study of T cells in Graves' hyperthyroidism and ophthalmopathy. One entry per CDR3 protein, called by TCRdb with MiXCR from the multiplex PCR reads. The data hold about 360,000 distinct CDR3 sequences, with roughly 19% observed a single time. Sequenced material: blood. These TCRs come from a woman between 18 and 30 years old with Graves' hyperthyroidism. Each CDR3 is given with its conserved first and last residue. The D gene is left open where the match is weak. Clone size is not always given. Where it is, it says once, few, many or a class for expanded clones.

>TRBJ1-1|many|TRBV6-5|16|.
TGTGCCAGCAGTTACTCGGGAGGACTCATGAACACTGAAGCTTTCTTT
CASSYSGGLMNTEAFF
>TRBJ2-5|many|TRBV7-2|16|TRBD2
TGTGCCAGCAGCTTATCCATGGCGGGGGGTAGCCAGACCCAGTACTTC
CASSLSMAGGSQTQYF
>TRBJ2-7|.|TRBV6-2/TRBV6-3|14|.
TGTGCCAGCAGTTACCCCGATACTAGACCCGAGCAGTACTTC
CASSYPDTRPEQYF
>TRBJ2-7|many|TRBV7-3|14|TRBD1
TGTGCCAGCAGCCCCCGGGACAGACTTTACGAGCAGTACTTC
CASSPRDRLYEQYF
>TRBJ2-7|many|TRBV4-1|15|.
TGCGCCAGCAGCCATATAAATAGGGCCATAAACCAACAGTACTTC
CASSHINRAINQQYF
>TRBJ1-1|.|TRBV27|16|.
TGTGCCAGCAGTTTATCGGCCCTCGCCAGCAACACTGAAGCTTTCTTT
CASSLSALASNTEAFF
>TRBJ2-4|.|TRBV12-3/TRBV12-4|14|.
TGTGCCAGCAGTTCACAGGGCTCCAAAAACATTCAGTACTTC
CASSSQGSKNIQYF
>TRBJ2-5|.|TRBV28|14|.
TGTGCCAGCAGGATGGGGCTAGCGCAAGAGACCCAGTACTTC
CASRMGLAQETQYF
>TRBJ1-1|many|TRBV5-1|14|.
TGCGCCAGCAGCTTAAGGACGGGGTACACTGAAGCTTTCTTT
CASSLRTGYTEAFF
>TRBJ2-5|few|TRBV20-1|13|.
TGCAGTGCTAGCGTGACGGTCCAAGAGACCCAGTACTTC
CSASVTVQETQYF
>TRBJ2-5|once|TRBV6-1|15|.
TGTGCCAGCTCGTACAGTGGGGGATACCAAGAGACCCAGTACTTC
CASSYSGGYQETQYF
>TRBJ1-5|many|TRBV5-5|15|TRBD1
TGTGCCAGCAGCAGCGAGGTAGGGGGCGTGCAGCCCCAGCATTTT
CASSSEVGGVQPQHF
>TRBJ2-7|many|TRBV25-1|15|TRBD1
TGTGCCAGCAGTGAATTCAGGCAGGGGGCCGACGAGCAGTACTTC
CASSEFRQGADEQYF
>TRBJ1-2|few|TRBV28|19|.
TGTGCCACCGTCACGGAGGGAACTTACGGCCCACAAGTTAACTATGGCTACACCTTC
CATVTEGTYGPQVNYGYTF
>TRBJ1-5|.|TRBV30|14|.
TGTGCCTGGAGTGTTAGACAGGTGGATCAGCCCCAGCATTTT
CAWSVRQVDQPQHF
>TRBJ2-2|many|TRBV5-1|14|.
TGCGCCAGCAGCTTGATCAGGGGCACCGGGGAGCTGTTTTTT
CASSLIRGTGELFF
>TRBJ1-3|many|TRBV20-1|13|.
TGCAGGGTAGAGGGACCGTTCGGAAACACCATATATTTT
CRVEGPFGNTIYF
>TRBJ1-6|.|TRBV28|12|.
TGTGCCACCCATCTGGAGGGGTCACCCCTCCACTTT
CATHLEGSPLHF
>TRBJ2-4|many|TRBV20-1|17|.
TGCAGTGCCAGCCCGGGACTGGACTATTTAGCCAAAAACATTCAGTACTTC
CSASPGLDYLAKNIQYF
>TRBJ1-2|medium-sized|TRBV15|15|TRBD1
TGTGCCACCAGCAGAGGCAATCAGGGGGCCTATGGCTACACCTTC
CATSRGNQGAYGYTF
>TRBJ1-2|many|TRBV9|12|.
TGTGCCAGCAGCGCCAGTGGTCGGGGCTACACCTTC
CASSASGRGYTF
>TRBJ2-7|many|TRBV11-1|15|TRBD1
TGTGCCAGCAGCTTAGCGTACAGGGGGGACTACGAGCAGTACTTC
CASSLAYRGDYEQYF
>TRBJ2-5|many|TRBV11-2|14|.
TGTGCCAGCAGCCCCTCCGGGTTACAAGAGACCCAGTACTTC
CASSPSGLQETQYF
>TRBJ2-7|many|TRBV9|14|TRBD2
TGTGCCAGCAGCTTACGGACTAGTGACGACGAGCAGTACTTC
CASSLRTSDDEQYF
>TRBJ2-7|many|TRBV28|16|TRBD2
TGTGCCAGCAGTATAGGGCCGGGGGGGGTCCCCTACGAGCAGTACTTC
CASSIGPGGVPYEQYF
>TRBJ1-1|many|TRBV7-2|13|.
TGTGCCAGCAGCTTATTTAAGGGGAGTGAAGCTTTCTTT
CASSLFKGSEAFF
>TRBJ1-2|many|TRBV9|14|.
TGTGCCAGCAACGTAGCAGAAATTCCCTATGGCTACACCTTC
CASNVAEIPYGYTF
>TRBJ2-7|many|TRBV7-8|17|.
TGTGCCAGCAGGCCATCCGTATTGGGCAGGCTAACCTACGAGCAGTACTTC
CASRPSVLGRLTYEQYF